The clone carrying this T cell receptor beta chain has more than one count but fewer than ten. The antigen is undetermined. The germline V gene has CDR1 SGHNT and CDR2 YYREEE (reference sequence). Trimming at V came to 1 base and at J to 9 bases, leaving 3 bases not matched to a gene. This CDR3 comprises 14 residues. The data originate from a study of identical twins. In TCRdb, the 5' RACE reads were re-called with MiXCR into one record per CDR3 protein. The sample comprises 700,000 to 950,000 distinct CDR3 sequences, about 12% of which are singletons, and around 1.5% rests with the top ten. General study points: Memory repertoires lacked the insertion deficit that abundant cord blood beta clonotypes showed. A partial confounding effect on zero-insertion analyses could come from invariant MAIT and iNKT cells.

The sample was also reused in another study, on yellow fever vaccine responses in identical twins.

The material sequenced was PBMCs. The sequence was collected from a woman aged 18-29 years in good health. This chain links TRBV5-4 with TRBJ2-1; 11 nucleotides align to TRBD2. This CDR3 reads CASSLLAGGAEQFF. DNA for the CDR3: TGTGCCAGCAGCTTGCTAGCGGGAGGTGCTGAGCAGTTCTTC.